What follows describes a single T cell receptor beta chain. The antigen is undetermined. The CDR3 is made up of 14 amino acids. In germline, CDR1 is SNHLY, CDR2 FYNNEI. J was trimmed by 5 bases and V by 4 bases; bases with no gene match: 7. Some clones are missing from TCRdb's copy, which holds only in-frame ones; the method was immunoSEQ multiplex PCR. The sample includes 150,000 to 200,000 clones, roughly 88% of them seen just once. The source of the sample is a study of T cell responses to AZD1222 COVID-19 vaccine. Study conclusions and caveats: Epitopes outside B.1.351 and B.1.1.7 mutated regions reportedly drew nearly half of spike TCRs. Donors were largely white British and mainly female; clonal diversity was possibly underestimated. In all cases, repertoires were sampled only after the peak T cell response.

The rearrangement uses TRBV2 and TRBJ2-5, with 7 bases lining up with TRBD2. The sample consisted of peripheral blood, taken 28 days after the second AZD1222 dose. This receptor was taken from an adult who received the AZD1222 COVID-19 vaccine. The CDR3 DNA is TGTGCCAGCAGTGGGGGCGGGAGAGCTGAGACCCAGTACTTC. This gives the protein CASSGGGRAETQYF.